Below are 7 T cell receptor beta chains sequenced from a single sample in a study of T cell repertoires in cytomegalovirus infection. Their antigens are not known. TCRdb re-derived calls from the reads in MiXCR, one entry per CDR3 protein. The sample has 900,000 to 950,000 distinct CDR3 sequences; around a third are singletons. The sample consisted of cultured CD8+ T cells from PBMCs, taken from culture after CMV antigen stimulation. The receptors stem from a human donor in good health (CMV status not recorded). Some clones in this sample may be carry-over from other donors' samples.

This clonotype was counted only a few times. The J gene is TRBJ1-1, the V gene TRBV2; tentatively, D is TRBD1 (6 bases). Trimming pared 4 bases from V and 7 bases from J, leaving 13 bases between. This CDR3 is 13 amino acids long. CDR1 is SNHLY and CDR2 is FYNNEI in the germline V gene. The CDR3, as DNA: TGTGCCAGCAGTGTTTCGGGGGGCAATGAAGCTTTCTTT. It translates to CASSVSGGNEAFF.

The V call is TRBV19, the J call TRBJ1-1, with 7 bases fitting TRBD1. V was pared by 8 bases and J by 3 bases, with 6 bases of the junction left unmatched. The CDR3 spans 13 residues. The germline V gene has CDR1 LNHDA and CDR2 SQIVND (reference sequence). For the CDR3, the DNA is TGTGCCAGTCAGACAGGGTCTCACACTGAAGCTTTCTTT. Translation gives CASQTGSHTEAFF.

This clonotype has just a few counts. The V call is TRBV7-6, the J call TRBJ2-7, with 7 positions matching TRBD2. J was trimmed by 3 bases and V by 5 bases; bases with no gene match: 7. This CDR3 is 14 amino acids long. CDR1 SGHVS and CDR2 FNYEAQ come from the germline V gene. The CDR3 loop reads CASSAGLEGYEQYF. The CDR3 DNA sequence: TGTGCCAGCAGCGCCGGACTAGAAGGCTACGAGCAGTACTTC.

The CDR3 protein is CASSHRDGNEKLFF. The CDR3 DNA follows: TGTGCCAGCAGCCACCGGGACGGGAATGAAAAACTGTTTTTT. This sequence joins TRBV7-4 and TRBJ1-4; the D gene is possibly TRBD1 (5 bases). V was shortened by 5 bases and J by 5 bases, with 12 bases between the two germline ends. The germline gives CDR1 SGHVT, CDR2 SQSDAQ. The CDR3 runs 14 residues.

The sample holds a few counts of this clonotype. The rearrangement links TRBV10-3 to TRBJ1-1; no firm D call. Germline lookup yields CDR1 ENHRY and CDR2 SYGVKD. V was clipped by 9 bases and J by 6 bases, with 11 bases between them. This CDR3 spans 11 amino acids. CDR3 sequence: CAIKGSSEAFF. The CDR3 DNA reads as TGTGCCATAAAAGGGAGCTCTGAAGCTTTCTTT.

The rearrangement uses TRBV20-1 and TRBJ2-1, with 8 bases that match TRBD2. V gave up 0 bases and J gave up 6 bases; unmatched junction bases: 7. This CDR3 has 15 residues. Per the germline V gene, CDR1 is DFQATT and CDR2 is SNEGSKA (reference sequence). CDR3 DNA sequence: TGCAGTGCTAGAGATCTAGAAGCGGGGGCCAATGAGCAGTTCTTC. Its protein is CSARDLEAGANEQFF.

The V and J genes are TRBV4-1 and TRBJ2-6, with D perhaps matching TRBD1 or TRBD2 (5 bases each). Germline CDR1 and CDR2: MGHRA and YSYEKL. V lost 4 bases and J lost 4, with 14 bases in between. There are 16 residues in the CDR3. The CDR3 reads CASSPSGPGGANVLTF. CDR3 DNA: TGCGCCAGCAGCCCGTCAGGGCCGGGGGGGGCCAACGTCCTGACTTTC.